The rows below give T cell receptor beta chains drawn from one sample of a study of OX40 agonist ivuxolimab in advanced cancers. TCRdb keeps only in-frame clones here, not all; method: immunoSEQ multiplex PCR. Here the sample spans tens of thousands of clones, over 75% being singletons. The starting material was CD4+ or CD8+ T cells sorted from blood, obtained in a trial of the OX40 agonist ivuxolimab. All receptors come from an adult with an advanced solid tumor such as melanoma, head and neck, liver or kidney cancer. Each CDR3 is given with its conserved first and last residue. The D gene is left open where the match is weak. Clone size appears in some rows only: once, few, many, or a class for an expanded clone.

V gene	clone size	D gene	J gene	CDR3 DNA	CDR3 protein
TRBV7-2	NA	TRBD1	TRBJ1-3	TGTGCCAGCAGCCGACAGACAGGGGGCACTTCCTCTGGAAACACCATATATTTT	CASSRQTGGTSSGNTIYF
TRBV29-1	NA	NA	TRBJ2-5	TGCAGCGCTACCTTTTGGCAGGGCTCTAGGGAGACCCAGTACTTC	CSATFWQGSRETQYF
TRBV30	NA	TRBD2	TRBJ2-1	TGTGCCTTTCTGGGGGGGGACCGATACAATGAGCAGTTCTTC	CAFLGGDRYNEQFF
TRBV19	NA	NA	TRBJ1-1	TGTGCCAGTATTCTAGAGCCGCCCCAATCCGGGCACACTGAAGCTTTCTTT	CASILEPPQSGHTEAFF
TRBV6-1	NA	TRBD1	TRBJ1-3	TGTGCCAGCAGTGAAGCTAGTTGGACAGGGAATCGAAACACCATATATTTT	CASSEASWTGNRNTIYF
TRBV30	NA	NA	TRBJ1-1	TGTGCCTGGAGTTCCTTCGGGGGCGCGAACACTGAAGCTTTCTTT	CAWSSFGGANTEAFF
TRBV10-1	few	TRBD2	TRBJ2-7	TGCGCCAGCAAGGTAGCGTCGGGGAGGGCCTACGAGCAGTACTTC	CASKVASGRAYEQYF
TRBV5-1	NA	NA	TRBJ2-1	TGCGCCAGCAGCTTGGCCCCTCGGGCGGGCGATGAGCAGTTCTTC	CASSLAPRAGDEQFF
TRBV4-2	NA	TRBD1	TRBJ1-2	TGTGCCAGCAGCCATCCGGGACAGGCCAGCGGCTACACCTTC	CASSHPGQASGYTF
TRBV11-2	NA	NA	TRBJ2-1	TGTGCCAGCAGCTTAGGCCAGGGAAAGAGATACAATGAGCAGTTCTTC	CASSLGQGKRYNEQFF